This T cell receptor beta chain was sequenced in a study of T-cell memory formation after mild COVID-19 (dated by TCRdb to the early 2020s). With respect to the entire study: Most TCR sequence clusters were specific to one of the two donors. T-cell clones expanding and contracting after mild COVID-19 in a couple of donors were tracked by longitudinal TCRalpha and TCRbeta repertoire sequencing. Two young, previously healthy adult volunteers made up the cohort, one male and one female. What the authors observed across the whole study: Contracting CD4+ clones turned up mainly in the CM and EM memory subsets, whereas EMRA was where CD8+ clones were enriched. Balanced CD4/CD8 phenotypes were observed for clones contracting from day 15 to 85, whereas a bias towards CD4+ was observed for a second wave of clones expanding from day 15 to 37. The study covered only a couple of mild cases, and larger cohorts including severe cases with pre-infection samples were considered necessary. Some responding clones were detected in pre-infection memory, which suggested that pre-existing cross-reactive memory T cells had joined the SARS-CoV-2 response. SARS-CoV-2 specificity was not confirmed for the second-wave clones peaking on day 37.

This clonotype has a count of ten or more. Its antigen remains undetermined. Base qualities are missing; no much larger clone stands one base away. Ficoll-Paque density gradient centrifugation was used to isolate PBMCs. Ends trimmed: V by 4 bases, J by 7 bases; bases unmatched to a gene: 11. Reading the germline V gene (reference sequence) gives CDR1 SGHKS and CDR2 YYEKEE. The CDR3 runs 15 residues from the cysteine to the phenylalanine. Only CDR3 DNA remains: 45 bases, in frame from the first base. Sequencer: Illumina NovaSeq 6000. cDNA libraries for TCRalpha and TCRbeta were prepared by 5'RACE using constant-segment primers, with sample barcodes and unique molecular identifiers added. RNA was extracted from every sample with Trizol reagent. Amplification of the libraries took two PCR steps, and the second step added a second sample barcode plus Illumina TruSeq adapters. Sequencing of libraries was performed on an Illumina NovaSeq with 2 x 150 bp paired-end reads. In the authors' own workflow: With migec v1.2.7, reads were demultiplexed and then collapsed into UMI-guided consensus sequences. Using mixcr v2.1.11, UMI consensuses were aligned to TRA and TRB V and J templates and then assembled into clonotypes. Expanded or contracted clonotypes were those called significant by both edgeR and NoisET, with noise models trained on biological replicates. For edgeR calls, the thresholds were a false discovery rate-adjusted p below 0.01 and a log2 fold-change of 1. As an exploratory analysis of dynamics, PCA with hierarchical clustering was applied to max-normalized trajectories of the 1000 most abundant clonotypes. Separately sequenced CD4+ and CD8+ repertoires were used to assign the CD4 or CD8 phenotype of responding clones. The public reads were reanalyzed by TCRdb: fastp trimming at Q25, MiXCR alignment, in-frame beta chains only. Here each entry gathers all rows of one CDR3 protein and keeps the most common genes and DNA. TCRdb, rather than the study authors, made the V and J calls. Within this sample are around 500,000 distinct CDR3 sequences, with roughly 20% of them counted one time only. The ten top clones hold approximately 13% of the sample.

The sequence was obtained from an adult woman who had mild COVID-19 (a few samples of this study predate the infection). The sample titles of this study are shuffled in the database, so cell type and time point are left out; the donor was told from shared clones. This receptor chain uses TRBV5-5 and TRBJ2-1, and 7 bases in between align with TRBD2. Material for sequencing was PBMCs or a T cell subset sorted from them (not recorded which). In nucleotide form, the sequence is TGTGCCAGCAGCCCTCGACTAGCTGACGGGAATGAGCAGTTCTTC. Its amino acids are CASSPRLADGNEQFF.